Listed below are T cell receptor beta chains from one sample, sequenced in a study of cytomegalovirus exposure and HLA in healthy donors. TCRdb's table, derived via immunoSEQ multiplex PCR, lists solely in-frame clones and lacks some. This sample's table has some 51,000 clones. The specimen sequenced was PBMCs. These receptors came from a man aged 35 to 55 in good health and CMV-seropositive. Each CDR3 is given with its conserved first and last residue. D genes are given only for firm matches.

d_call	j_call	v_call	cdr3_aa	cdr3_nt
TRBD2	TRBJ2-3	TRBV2	CASRIAGGTDTQYF	TGTGCCAGCAGGATAGCGGGTGGCACAGATACGCAGTATTTT
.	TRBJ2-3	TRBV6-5	CASSPRGPRADTQYF	TGTGCCAGCAGTCCGCGGGGGCCCCGGGCAGATACGCAGTATTTT
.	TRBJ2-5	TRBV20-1	CSASGQETQYF	TGCAGTGCTAGCGGGCAAGAGACCCAGTACTTC
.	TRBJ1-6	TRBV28	CASKRSGENSPLHF	TGTGCCAGCAAGCGATCAGGGGAGAATTCACCCCTCCACTTT
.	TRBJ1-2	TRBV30	CAWSAGGYGYTF	TGTGCCTGGAGTGCGGGGGGCTATGGCTACACCTTC
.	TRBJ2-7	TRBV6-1	CASRGTDSYEQYF	TGTGCCAGCAGGGGGACTGACTCCTACGAGCAGTACTTC
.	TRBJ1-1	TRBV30	CAWSTLDRNTEAFF	TGTGCCTGGAGTACCTTGGACAGGAACACTGAAGCTTTCTTT
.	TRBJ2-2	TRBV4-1	CASSQSAEVTGELFF	TGCGCCAGCAGCCAATCGGCGGAGGTTACCGGGGAGCTGTTTTTT
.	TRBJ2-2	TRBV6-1	CASSERGIDTGELFF	TGTGCCAGCAGTGAGAGGGGGATAGACACCGGGGAGCTGTTTTTT
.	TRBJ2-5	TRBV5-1	CASRIDWSRKETQYF	TGCGCCAGCCGGATAGATTGGAGCAGAAAAGAGACCCAGTACTTC
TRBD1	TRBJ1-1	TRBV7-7	CASSLVTTGGKGVDTEAFF	TGTGCTAGCAGCTTAGTGACGACAGGGGGAAAAGGAGTGGACACTGAAGCTTTCTTT
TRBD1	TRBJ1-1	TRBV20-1	CSARTGTEAFF	TGCAGTGCCCGGACAGGAACTGAAGCTTTCTTT
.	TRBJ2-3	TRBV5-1	CASRRLGTSTDTQYF	TGCGCCAGCAGGCGACTCGGTACTAGCACAGATACGCAGTATTTT
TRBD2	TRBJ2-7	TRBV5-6	CASSLGRGLAAYEQYF	TGTGCCAGCAGCTTGGGGAGGGGACTAGCGGCCTACGAGCAGTACTTC
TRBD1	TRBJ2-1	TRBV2	CASSSDRGGEQFF	TGTGCCAGCAGTTCAGACAGGGGGGGTGAGCAGTTCTTC
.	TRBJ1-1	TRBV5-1	CASSWGPTGGNTEAFF	TGCGCCAGCAGCTGGGGACCGACAGGTGGGAACACTGAAGCTTTCTTT